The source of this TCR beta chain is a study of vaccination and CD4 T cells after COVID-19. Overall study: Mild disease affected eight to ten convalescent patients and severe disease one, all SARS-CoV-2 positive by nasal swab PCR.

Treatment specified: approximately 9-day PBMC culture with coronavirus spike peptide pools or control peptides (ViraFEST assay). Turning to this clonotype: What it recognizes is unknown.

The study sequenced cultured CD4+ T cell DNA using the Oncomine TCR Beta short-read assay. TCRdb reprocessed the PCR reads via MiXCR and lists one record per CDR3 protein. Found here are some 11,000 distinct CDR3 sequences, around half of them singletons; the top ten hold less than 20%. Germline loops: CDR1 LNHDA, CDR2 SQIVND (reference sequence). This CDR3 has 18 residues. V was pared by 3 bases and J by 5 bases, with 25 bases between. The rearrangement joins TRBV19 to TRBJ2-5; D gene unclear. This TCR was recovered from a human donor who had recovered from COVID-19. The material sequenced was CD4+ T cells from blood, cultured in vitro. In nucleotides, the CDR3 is TGTGCCAGTAGTATCCAAGGCGGCGGCGGTGGGCCTCGGGAGACCCAGTACTTC. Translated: CASSIQGGGGGPRETQYF.